This entry lists 14 T cell receptor beta chains sequenced from one sample in a study of T cells in Graves' hyperthyroidism and ophthalmopathy. RNA transcripts served as the template for amplifying TCR beta CDR3 regions. The primer set for the first-round RT-PCR of the TCR CDR3 was HTBI. MiXCR, run by TCRdb on the multiplex PCR reads, gives a single entry per CDR3 protein. The sample lists roughly 650,000 distinct CDR3 sequences, more than 15% seen once, with about 3.5% in the top ten. Sequenced material: blood. The receptor set was obtained from a woman between 40 and 55 years old with Graves' ophthalmopathy.

This clonotype was picked up many times. The V call is TRBV6-1, the J call TRBJ1-2; D unresolved. CDR1 is MNHNS and CDR2 is SASEGT in the germline V gene. The CDR3 is 13 residues long. Deletions cut 8 bases from V and 6 bases from J, with 16 bases between. The CDR3 is CASSTASGDGYTF. The CDR3 bases are TGTGCCAGCTCCACAGCTTCGGGCGATGGCTACACCTTC.

In this sample, this clonotype turned up a few times. V is TRBV7-9 and J is TRBJ1-3; TRBD1 is a possible D gene (6 bases). The CDR3 length is 14 residues. V lost 5 bases, J lost 4 bases, and 12 bases lay in between. The germline V gene has CDR1 SEHNR and CDR2 FQNEAQ (reference sequence). Here the CDR3 reads CASSQAGTGNTIYF. CDR3 DNA sequence: TGTGCCAGCAGCCAAGCGGGGACAGGAAACACCATATATTTT.

This clonotype has at least ten counts. The rearrangement links TRBV30 to TRBJ1-1; D gene unclear. CDR3 size: 14 residues. The V gene's germline CDR1 is GTSNPN and CDR2 SVGIG (reference sequence). V lost 3 bases and J 2 bases, leaving 13 bases between the germline ends. The CDR3 DNA sequence: TGTGCCTGGAGCGGACTCCTTAGAAACACTGAAGCTTTCTTT. Translating it yields CAWSGLLRNTEAFF. Combining the CDR3 with reference TRBV30 and TRBJ1-1 gives the whole variable domain SQTIHQWPATLVQPVGSPLSLECTVEGTSNPNLYWYRQAAGRGLQLLFYSVGIGQISSEVPQNLSASRPQDRQFILSSKKLLLSDSGFYLCAWSGLLRNTEAFFGQGTRLTVV.

This clonotype appeared many times. This chain connects TRBV3-1 to TRBJ2-2; the D gene could be TRBD1 or TRBD2 (5 bases each). Trimming took off 5 bases at V and 3 bases at J, with 10 bases between the two ends. This CDR3 comprises 14 residues. Germline V gene sequence: CDR1 LGHDT, CDR2 YNNKEL (reference sequence). CDR3 sequence (DNA): TGTGCCAGCAGCTGGGACGGCTACACCGGGGAGCTGTTTTTT. Translated, it gives CASSWDGYTGELFF.

This clonotype was found many times. The chain couples TRBV28 to TRBJ2-3; tentative D call: TRBD2 (5 bases). Germline V lookup: CDR1 MDHEN, CDR2 SYDVKM. Between the trimmed V and J ends, which lost 7 bases and 4 bases, there was a span of 12 bases. The CDR3 has 13 amino acids. In DNA, the CDR3 is TGTGCCAGCACCCACGGCGGGTCAGATACGCAGTATTTT. Protein sequence: CASTHGGSDTQYF.

The CDR3 coding sequence is TGTGCCAGCAGTTTGACTAGAGCATTGTACTACAATGAGCAGTTCTTC. Protein product: CASSLTRALYYNEQFF. The chain uses TRBV12-3 or TRBV12-4 and TRBJ2-1; perhaps TRBD2 as D (6 bases). Trimming took off 3 bases at V and 3 bases at J, with 15 bases between the two ends. The CDR3 totals 16 residues.

This clonotype showed up many times. This chain connects TRBV10-3 to TRBJ2-5; 9 bases agree with TRBD1. The junction had 3 bases not matched to a gene; V was cut back by 4 bases and J by 3 bases. The CDR3 length is 14 residues. Germline V gene data show CDR1 as ENHRY and CDR2 as SYGVKD. The CDR3 reads CAISAGTGKETQYF. The DNA of the CDR3 is TGTGCCATCAGTGCCGGGACAGGGAAAGAGACCCAGTACTTC.

This clonotype has at least ten counts. This chain joins TRBV12-3 or TRBV12-4 and TRBJ1-1; the D gene is possibly TRBD1 (6 bases). The germline V and J ends were trimmed by 6 bases and 4 bases, with 15 bases remaining between them. The CDR3 runs to 14 residues. CDR3 loop: CASSPRGSVTEAFF. The CDR3 DNA is TGTGCCAGCAGCCCCAGGGGATCGGTCACTGAAGCTTTCTTT.

This clonotype occurred many times. This sequence joins TRBV11-2 and TRBJ1-1; TRBD1 matches at 9 bases. This CDR3 is 16 amino acids long. Trimming took 4 bases from V and 4 from J; bases not matched to a gene: 10. CDR1 SGHAT and CDR2 FQNNGV come from the germline V gene. CDR3 DNA sequence: TGTGCCAGCAGCTCGGACAGGGGCGAGGGTATCACTGAAGCTTTCTTT. Its protein is CASSSDRGEGITEAFF.

This clonotype has a count of ten or more. The chain is built from TRBV7-9 and TRBJ2-7, with D perhaps given as TRBD1 or TRBD2 (5 bases each). The V end lost 1 base, the J end lost 4 bases, and 8 bases lay between the germline ends. Germline V gene data show CDR1 as SEHNR and CDR2 as FQNEAQ (reference sequence). There are 13 residues in the CDR3. The chain's CDR3 is CASSLGREYEQYF. DNA of the CDR3: TGTGCCAGCAGCTTAGGCAGGGAGTACGAGCAGTACTTC.

This clonotype has a count of ten or more. This sequence joins TRBV12-3 or TRBV12-4 and TRBJ1-2, with 9 bases aligning to TRBD1. Trimming cost V 6 bases and J 7 bases; bases outside gene matches: 6. CDR3 length: 13 amino acids. The CDR3 region has the DNA TGTGCCAGCAGGGTTACAGGGGGCATTGGCTACACCTTC. Translating it yields CASRVTGGIGYTF.

This clonotype was found many times. The J gene is TRBJ1-5, the V gene TRBV28; 12 bases are a match to TRBD1. The CDR3 runs to 15 residues. Germline trimming cut 7 bases from V and 6 bases from J; bases unmatched to any gene: 7. Germline V lookup: CDR1 MDHEN, CDR2 SYDVKM. The CDR3 DNA follows: TGTGCCAGCACCTTGGGACAGGGGGCTCTTCAGCCCCAGCATTTT. Translation gives CASTLGQGALQPQHF.

The chain is built from TRBV7-2 and TRBJ2-2, with D unresolved. The V and J ends lost 0 bases and 6 bases respectively, with 11 bases between them. The germline V gene encodes CDR1 SGHTA and CDR2 FQGNSA. CDR3 length equals 15 residues. As DNA, the CDR3 is TGTGCCAGCAGCTTAGCTGGAGACAACCCCGGGGAGCTGTTTTTT. Its translation: CASSLAGDNPGELFF.

The V call is TRBV7-2, the J call TRBJ1-5; no definite D call. Per germline, CDR1 SGHTA and CDR2 FQGNSA. The CDR3 sequence is 17 residues long. V dropped 5 bases and J dropped 4 bases, with 21 bases sitting between them. This chain's CDR3 is CASSQYPDGRGNQPQHF. As DNA, the CDR3 is TGTGCCAGCAGCCAATACCCCGACGGGCGTGGGAATCAGCCCCAGCATTTT.